Listed here is a single TCR beta chain. Repertoires were generated with immunoSEQ multiplex PCR, while TCRdb's copy carries only in-frame clones and drops some. Among just under 30,000 clones listed, roughly 80% were seen once. The data derive from a study of blood T cell repertoires in COVID-19. Study overall: From the United States, Italy and Spain came samples of acute and convalescent COVID-19.

Germline V lookup: CDR1 MNHEY, CDR2 SVGEGT. Trimming took off 2 bases at V and 1 base at J, with 8 bases between the two ends. The CDR3 is 14 residues long. Sequenced input: peripheral blood. The receptor was isolated from a woman in her seventies with acute or convalescent COVID-19. V gene TRBV6-2 or TRBV6-3 combines with J gene TRBJ1-1, with D unclear. The DNA for the CDR3 is TGTGCCAGCAGTTACAGGGAGGAGAACACTGAAGCTTTCTTT. It translates to CASSYREENTEAFF.